The following is a T cell receptor beta chain sequence with its context. This entry belongs to a study of blood T cells in healthy people across ages. Primed by a sample-barcoded 5' primer and a J-beta primer mix, a second PCR proceeded for 7 to 11 cycles. Per sample, CDR3-containing paired-end reads numbered at least 2.5 million. TCRdb used MiXCR to reprocess the 5' RACE reads, holding one entry per CDR3 protein. This table has hundreds of thousands of distinct CDR3 sequences, more than 25% appearing once. The CDR3 consists of 16 residues. Per the germline V gene, CDR1 is MNHEY and CDR2 is SVGAGI. The trim removed 2 bases at V and 2 bases at J, leaving 6 bases unmatched. These data also featured in a second study, about T cells of mothers and their children. That study reports: Reads recorded for TCR beta CDR3 numbered over 8 million per mother and roughly 3 million per child.

The sequenced sample was blood. This TCR was recovered from a boy aged 5-17 years in good health. The rearrangement links TRBV6-5 to TRBJ2-3, with 8 bases matching TRBD2. The CDR3 DNA reads TGTGCCAGCAGTTACGGCGGGGGGTCCTTCACAGATACGCAGTATTTT. It encodes CASSYGGGSFTDTQYF.